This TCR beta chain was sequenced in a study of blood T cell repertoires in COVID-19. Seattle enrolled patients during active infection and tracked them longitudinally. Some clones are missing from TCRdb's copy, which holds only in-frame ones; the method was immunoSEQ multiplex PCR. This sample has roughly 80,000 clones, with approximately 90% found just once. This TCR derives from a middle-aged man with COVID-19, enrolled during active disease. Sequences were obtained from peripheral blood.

The CDR3 bases are TGCGCCAGCAGCTCCTGGGACAGGGCCGAGCAGTACGTC. It is translated as CASSSWDRAEQYV. V is TRBV5-1 and J is TRBJ2-7; 9 bases line up with TRBD1. Trimming cost V 3 bases and J 6 bases; bases outside gene matches: 4. CDR1 is SGHRS and CDR2 is YFSETQ in the germline V gene. This CDR3 region has 13 residues.